The next 6 T cell receptor beta chains were all read from a single sample in a study of radiotherapy plus CTLA-4 blockade in lung cancer. Measured with immunoSEQ multiplex PCR; TCRdb has only the in-frame clones, and not every one. This table has 30,000 or so clones, roughly 70% appearing once. Specimen: peripheral blood, collected from a patient treated with radiotherapy plus ipilimumab. The receptors originated from a human donor with non-small cell lung cancer who had stable disease on radiotherapy plus ipilimumab.

V and J are TRBV7-2 and TRBJ2-7; D may be TRBD1 (6 bases). Trimming removed 4 bases from V and 1 base from J, with 17 bases in between. The CDR3 is made up of 16 amino acids. CDR1 and CDR2 (germline): SGHTA, FQGNSA. The CDR3 spells CASSYQGRVQSYEQYF. The CDR3 nucleotides are TGTGCCAGCAGCTACCAGGGGCGGGTCCAGTCCTACGAGCAGTACTTC.

The CDR3 DNA reads as TGTGCCAGCAGCTCGGGACAGGGGGGTTCCTACGAGCAGTACTTC. Amino acids: CASSSGQGGSYEQYF. This chain joins TRBV4-2 and TRBJ2-7; 11 bases fit TRBD1. The CDR3 runs to 15 residues. Trimming cost V 5 bases and J 1 base; bases outside gene matches: 4. CDR1 LGHNA and CDR2 YNFKEQ come from the germline V gene.

The rearrangement joins TRBV14 to TRBJ2-3, with TRBD2 matching over 13 bases. The junction had 3 bases not matched to a gene; V was cut back by 3 bases and J by 3 bases. The CDR3 is 16 amino acids. Looked up from germline, CDR1 is SGHDN and CDR2 is FVKESK. The CDR3 sequence: CASSHRLAGGTDTQYF. The CDR3 DNA follows: TGTGCCAGCAGCCACAGACTAGCGGGAGGTACAGATACGCAGTATTTT.

This chain connects TRBV28 to TRBJ1-5, with TRBD1 matching over 7 bases. CDR3 size: 16 residues. V trimming: 5 bases; J trimming: 2 bases; junction bases outside the gene matches: 9. Germline CDR1 is MDHEN and CDR2 is SYDVKM. The CDR3 DNA follows: TGTGCCAGCAGTCGACTACAAGGACAGGGCAATCAGCCCCAGCATTTT. It codes for CASSRLQGQGNQPQHF.

This chain links TRBV2 with TRBJ2-3; TRBD2 aligns across 10 bases. Unmatched junction bases numbered 1, after V lost 2 bases and J lost 5 bases. The CDR3 is 14 amino acids. Germline assignment: CDR1 SNHLY and CDR2 FYNNEI. The CDR3 here is CASSELAGGDTQYF. The DNA of the CDR3 is TGTGCCAGCAGTGAATTAGCGGGAGGAGATACGCAGTATTTT.

V is TRBV2 and J is TRBJ1-4, with D possibly TRBD1 on 6 matching bases. CDR1 is SNHLY, CDR2 FYNNEI, per germline. Trimming shortened V by 6 bases and J by 4 bases, and 15 bases separated the two germline ends. The CDR3 length is 15 residues. CDR3 DNA sequence: TGTGCCAGCAGATATACAGGGTCAAATAATGAAAAACTGTTTTTT. This translates into CASRYTGSNNEKLFF.